Shown below are 5 T cell receptor beta chains from a single sample sequenced in a study of PD-1 blockade in classical Hodgkin lymphoma. Data came from immunoSEQ multiplex PCR; TCRdb stores just in-frame clones and leaves some out. The sample contains 29,000 or so clones, 55% to 75% of which appear only once. Every single patient, without exception, relapsed after autologous stem cell transplantation, and brentuximab vedotin exposure varied. This specimen was peripheral blood mononuclear cells (PBMCs), taken before the second cycle of nivolumab. All receptors derive from a human donor with classical Hodgkin lymphoma.

V is TRBV18 and J is TRBJ2-7; 9 nucleotides align to TRBD1. With V trimmed by 1 base and J by 5 bases, 6 bases remained unmatched. The CDR3 length is 15 residues. Per the germline V gene, CDR1 is KGHSH and CDR2 is LQKENI. Here the CDR3 reads CASSPRTGDLHEQYF. The CDR3 nucleotides read TGTGCCAGCTCACCACGGACAGGGGATCTCCACGAGCAGTACTTC.

This clone was counted once. The chain recombines TRBV7-9 with TRBJ1-3; D is possibly TRBD1 (5 bases). Trimming took 5 bases from V and 4 from J, leaving 18 bases between them. Germline CDR1 and CDR2: SEHNR and FQNEAQ (reference sequence). The CDR3 contains 16 residues. As DNA, the CDR3 is TGTGCCAGCAGCCGAAACCGGGACGTAGGAGGAAACACCATATATTTT. Its translation is CASSRNRDVGGNTIYF.

The chain employs TRBV6-1 and TRBJ1-4; D might be TRBD1 (6 bases). Germline loops: CDR1 MNHNS, CDR2 SASEGT. This CDR3 contains 14 residues. The V end lost 6 bases, the J end lost 4 bases, and 12 bases lay between the germline ends. The CDR3 region has the DNA TGTGCCAGCAGAAGCGGGACAAATAATGAAAAACTGTTTTTT. It yields the protein CASRSGTNNEKLFF.

The chain has TRBV27 and TRBJ2-1; D is ambiguous. This CDR3 is built from 12 residues. V lost 3 bases and J lost 9, with 9 bases in between. Germline lookup yields CDR1 MNHEY and CDR2 SMNVEV (reference sequence). The CDR3 is CASSLSMGEQFF. Written as DNA, the CDR3 is TGTGCCAGCAGTTTGTCGATGGGTGAGCAGTTCTTC.

The chain links TRBV4-1 to TRBJ2-7; D gene unclear. The CDR3 sequence is 15 residues long. Germline-derived CDR1 and CDR2 are MGHRA and YSYEKL. V was cut by 1 base and J by 2 bases, with 12 bases left in between. CDR3 nucleotide sequence: TGCGCCAGCAGCCAAGGGCACCATTCACCCTACGAGCAGTACTTC. Amino acid sequence: CASSQGHHSPYEQYF.